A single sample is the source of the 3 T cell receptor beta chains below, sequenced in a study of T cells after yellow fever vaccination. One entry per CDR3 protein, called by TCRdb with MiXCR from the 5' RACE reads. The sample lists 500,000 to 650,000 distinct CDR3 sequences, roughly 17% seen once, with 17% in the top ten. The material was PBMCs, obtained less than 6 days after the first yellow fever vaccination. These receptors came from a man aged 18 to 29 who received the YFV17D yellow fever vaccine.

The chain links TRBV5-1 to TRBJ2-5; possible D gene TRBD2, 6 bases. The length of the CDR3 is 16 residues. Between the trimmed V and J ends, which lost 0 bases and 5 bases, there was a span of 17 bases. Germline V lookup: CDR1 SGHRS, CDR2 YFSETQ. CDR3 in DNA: TGCGCCAGCAGCTTGGGAGTTTCCGGGGGAGTGGAGACCCAGTACTTC. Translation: CASSLGVSGGVETQYF.

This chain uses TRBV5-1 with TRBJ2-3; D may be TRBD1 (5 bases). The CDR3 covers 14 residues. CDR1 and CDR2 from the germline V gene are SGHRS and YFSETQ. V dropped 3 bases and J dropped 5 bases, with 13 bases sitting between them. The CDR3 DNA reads TGCGCCAGCAGCTCTGGGGCGAGGCAAGATACGCAGTATTTT. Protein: CASSSGARQDTQYF.

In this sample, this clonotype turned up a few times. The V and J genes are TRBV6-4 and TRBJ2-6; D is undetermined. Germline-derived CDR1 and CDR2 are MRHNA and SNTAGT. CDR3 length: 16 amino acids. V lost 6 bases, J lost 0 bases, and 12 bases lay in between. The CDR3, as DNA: TGTGCCAGCAGCGGGCGTTTGAGCTCTGGGGCCAACGTCCTGACTTTC. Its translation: CASSGRLSSGANVLTF.